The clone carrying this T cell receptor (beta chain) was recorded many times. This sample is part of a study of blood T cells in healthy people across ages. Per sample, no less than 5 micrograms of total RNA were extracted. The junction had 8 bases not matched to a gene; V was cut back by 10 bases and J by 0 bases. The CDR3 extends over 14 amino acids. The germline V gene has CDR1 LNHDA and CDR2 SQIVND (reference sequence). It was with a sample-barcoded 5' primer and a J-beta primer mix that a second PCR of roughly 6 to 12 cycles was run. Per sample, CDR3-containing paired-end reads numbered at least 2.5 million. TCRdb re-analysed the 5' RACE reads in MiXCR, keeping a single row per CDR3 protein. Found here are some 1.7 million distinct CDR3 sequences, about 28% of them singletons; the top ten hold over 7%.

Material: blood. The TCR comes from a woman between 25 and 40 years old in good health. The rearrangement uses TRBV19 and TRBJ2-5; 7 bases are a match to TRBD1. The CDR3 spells CATQTGNNQETQYF. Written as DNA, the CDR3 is TGTGCCACTCAGACAGGGAACAACCAAGAGACCCAGTACTTC.